Listed below are T cell receptor beta chains from one sample, sequenced in a study of blood T cell repertoires in COVID-19. Clones were read by immunoSEQ multiplex PCR, and TCRdb kept only the in-frame ones, dropping some. This sample carries about 50,000 clones, around 85% of them seen once, and the ten largest clones take less than 6.5%. The sample was peripheral blood. The source is a woman aged 55-70 years with acute or convalescent COVID-19. Both conserved end residues are part of each CDR3. A D gene is named only where the DNA matches it firmly. Some rows have no size entry. The others give once, few or many, or a class for an expanded clone.

clone size,J gene,D gene,V gene,CDR3 DNA,CDR3 protein
-,TRBJ1-2,-,TRBV7-9,TGTGCCAGCAGCTTACGGGGGATGAGCTATGGCTACACCTTC,CASSLRGMSYGYTF
-,TRBJ2-1,-,TRBV7-8,TGTGCCAGCTCGCGCCCCGGGGTTAATGAGCAGTTCTTC,CASSRPGVNEQFF
-,TRBJ2-7,-,TRBV12-3/TRBV12-4,TGTGCCAGCAGTGTCCCGGGTTTGAGGGAGCAGTACTTC,CASSVPGLREQYF
-,TRBJ1-5,-,TRBV4-1,TGCGCCAGCAGCCAAGAAAACATAGCAAATCAGCCCCAGCATTTT,CASSQENIANQPQHF
-,TRBJ2-5,-,TRBV21-1,TGTGCCAGCGGCGGGGACAGCCCCTTCGAGACCCAGTACTTC,CASGGDSPFETQYF
-,TRBJ2-5,TRBD2,TRBV2,TGTGCCAGCAGGGGGACTAGCGGTCAAGAGACCCAGTACTTC,CASRGTSGQETQYF
-,TRBJ1-4,-,TRBV7-9,TGTGCCAGCAGCTTGGCGCGGGGGGCCGATGAAAAACTGTTTTTT,CASSLARGADEKLFF
-,TRBJ1-1,-,TRBV6-6,TGTGCCAGCAGTTTCCTACAGGGACCGGACACTGAAGCTTTCTTT,CASSFLQGPDTEAFF
once,TRBJ1-2,-,TRBV20-1,TGCAGTGCTAGAGATCGTCCAGCGGAGGTTTTC,CSARDRPAEVF
-,TRBJ2-7,-,TRBV10-3,TGTGCCATCAGTGTTGACCTAGGTCGCGAGCAGTACTTC,CAISVDLGREQYF
-,TRBJ2-7,-,TRBV18,TGTGCCAGCTCACCCGACAGGACATCCTACGAGCAGTACTTC,CASSPDRTSYEQYF
-,TRBJ2-6,-,TRBV29-1,TGCAGCGTTGACACAGGCGGCTCTGGGGCCAACGTCCTGACTTTC,CSVDTGGSGANVLTF
-,TRBJ2-5,-,TRBV21-1,TGTGCCAGCAGCAAAGCGGTGTGGACTAGCGACCAGACCCAGTACTTC,CASSKAVWTSDQTQYF
-,TRBJ2-1,TRBD2,TRBV18,TGTGCCAGCTCCCGCGGAACTAGCGGGGACAATGAGCAGTTCTTC,CASSRGTSGDNEQFF
-,TRBJ2-1,TRBD1,TRBV6-6,TGTGCCAGCAGTTACTCCGGACAGGTGGAGCAGTTCTTC,CASSYSGQVEQFF
-,TRBJ2-1,-,TRBV7-9,TGTGCCAGCAGCCTACCGGCAGGTCTCTACAATGAGCAGTTCTTC,CASSLPAGLYNEQFF
-,TRBJ2-3,-,TRBV10-3,TGTGCCATCAGTGAGTGGGACTTTACAGATACGCAGTATTTT,CAISEWDFTDTQYF
-,TRBJ1-5,TRBD1,TRBV5-1,TGCGCCAGCAGCGAAGGACAGGGAAGCAATCAGCCCCAGCATTTT,CASSEGQGSNQPQHF
-,TRBJ2-5,-,TRBV3-1/TRBV3-2,TGTGCCAGCAGCCAAGATCTGGAACTAGTAGAAGAGACCCAGTACTTC,CASSQDLELVEETQYF
-,TRBJ1-2,TRBD1,TRBV27,TGTGCCAGCAGTCCCCGGACAGGGACTAACTATGGCTACACCTTC,CASSPRTGTNYGYTF
-,TRBJ1-4,TRBD1,TRBV27,TGTGCCAGCAGTTCCACCGGGACAGGTGGTGAAAAACTGTTTTTT,CASSSTGTGGEKLFF
-,TRBJ1-2,-,TRBV5-4,TGTGCCAGCAGCCACAGCGGGCAGGGCTTCTATGGCTACACCTTC,CASSHSGQGFYGYTF
-,TRBJ1-5,TRBD1,TRBV27,TGTGCCAGCAGTTTAAGGGGGACAGGCGGAAATCAGCCCCAGCATTTT,CASSLRGTGGNQPQHF
-,TRBJ2-3,TRBD2,TRBV9,TGTGCCAGCAGCGTAGGACTAGCGGGGATCACAGATACGCAGTATTTT,CASSVGLAGITDTQYF
-,TRBJ2-7,TRBD1,TRBV19,TGTGCCAGTAGTCCGAGACAGGGAGAGGACGAGCAGTACTTC,CASSPRQGEDEQYF
-,TRBJ1-2,-,TRBV19,TGTGCCAGTAGTCCCGGTGGGGCGATCTATGGCTACACCTTC,CASSPGGAIYGYTF
-,TRBJ1-3,-,TRBV18,TGTGCCAGCTTACAGGACACTCGCCTAGGAAACACCATATATTTT,CASLQDTRLGNTIYF
-,TRBJ2-1,-,TRBV16,TGTGCCAGCAGCCAATCCCCCAGGGGAAGGGGTGAGCAGTTCTTC,CASSQSPRGRGEQFF
-,TRBJ2-7,-,TRBV3-1/TRBV3-2,TGTGCCAGCAGCCAAGCGGTGGGGGGAGAGCAGTACTTC,CASSQAVGGEQYF
-,TRBJ2-6,-,TRBV7-2,TGTGCCACCCTTCCTGGGGCCAACGTCCTGACTTTC,CATLPGANVLTF
-,TRBJ1-1,-,TRBV19,TGTGCCAGTAGTATAGATCTACGGGTCGCTTTCTTT,CASSIDLRVAFF
-,TRBJ1-2,TRBD1,TRBV6-6,TGTGCCAGCAGTTACCCAGGGGGTGATGGCTACACCTTC,CASSYPGGDGYTF
-,TRBJ2-5,TRBD2,TRBV7-9,TGTGCCAGCAGCTTAGGAAGGCTAGCGGGGGCGCTATCCCAAGAGACCCAGTACTTC,CASSLGRLAGALSQETQYF
-,TRBJ1-1,-,TRBV3-1/TRBV3-2,TGTGCCAGCAGCGCTGCCGCGGGAGGCACTGAAGCTTTCTTT,CASSAAAGGTEAFF
-,TRBJ2-7,-,TRBV7-8,TGTGCCAGCAGCCAGCTACAGGGATTGACCTACGAGCAGTACTTC,CASSQLQGLTYEQYF
-,TRBJ1-1,-,TRBV9,TGTGCCAGCAGCCCCCGTGGAGGGGTCACTGAAGCTTTCTTT,CASSPRGGVTEAFF
-,TRBJ2-1,-,TRBV7-9,TGTGCCAGCAGCTTATATAACTACAATGAGCAGTTCTTC,CASSLYNYNEQFF
-,TRBJ2-7,-,TRBV28,TGTGCCAGCAGCCCCCCCAGTTCCGAGCAGTACTTC,CASSPPSSEQYF
-,TRBJ1-1,-,TRBV3-1/TRBV3-2,TGTGCCAGCAGCCGGGGCTCTGAAGCTTTCTTT,CASSRGSEAFF
few,TRBJ2-1,TRBD1,TRBV4-2,TGTGCCAGCAGCCACACAGGGGGATGGTATGAGCAGTTCTTC,CASSHTGGWYEQFF
-,TRBJ2-3,TRBD1,TRBV6-1,TGTGCCAGCAGTGAATCAGGGGGCTTTAGCACAGATACGCAGTATTTT,CASSESGGFSTDTQYF
-,TRBJ2-7,-,TRBV10-2,TGCGCCAGCATGACGGGGAGCTCCTACGAGCAGTACTTC,CASMTGSSYEQYF
few,TRBJ1-2,TRBD1,TRBV5-6,TGTGCCAGCAGCTTGGGAGGACAGGGGAGGAACTATGGCTACACCTTC,CASSLGGQGRNYGYTF
-,TRBJ1-1,TRBD1,TRBV5-1,TGCGCCAGCAGCGAACTTGGGTCTGACAGGGAGCGGGCTTTCTTT,CASSELGSDRERAFF
once,TRBJ2-1,-,TRBV5-4,TGTGCCAGCAGCTTGCCGGACAAAAGTGTTAATGAGCAGTTCTTC,CASSLPDKSVNEQFF
-,TRBJ2-1,-,TRBV27,TGTGCCAGCAGGATTACTACAGGGACCTACAATGAGCAGTTCTTC,CASRITTGTYNEQFF
-,TRBJ2-1,-,TRBV30,TGTGCCTGGAGGGAGACGGGATCACGCTACAATGAGCAGTTCTTC,CAWRETGSRYNEQFF
-,TRBJ2-1,TRBD2,TRBV7-9,TGTGCCAGCAGCCAAACTTCGGGACTAGCCTACAATGAGCAGTTCTTC,CASSQTSGLAYNEQFF
few,TRBJ1-1,TRBD1,TRBV11-2,TGTGCCAGCAGTCCTCACAGGGGGCGAAGTCTTATTGCTTTCTTT,CASSPHRGRSLIAFF
-,TRBJ1-2,-,TRBV11-2,TGTGCCAGCAGCTCGGCAGGAATTAACTATGGCTACACCTTC,CASSSAGINYGYTF
-,TRBJ2-3,TRBD1,TRBV7-2,TGTGCCAGCAGCTCCGACAGGGGGAAAACAGATACGCAGTATTTT,CASSSDRGKTDTQYF
-,TRBJ2-3,-,TRBV6-5,TGTGCCAGCAGTTACAATGGGCTAGCCTATTTT,CASSYNGLAYF